This TCR beta chain was retrieved from a study of blood T cell repertoires in COVID-19. In the study overall: Samples representing acute and convalescent COVID-19 were sourced from the United States, Italy and Spain.

V lost 1 base and J lost 3; bases outside the gene matches: 1. Germline values: CDR1 LNHNV, CDR2 YYDKDF (reference sequence). The CDR3 contains 14 residues. The repertoire was sequenced with immunoSEQ multiplex PCR; TCRdb's copy has only in-frame clones and lacks some. The repertoire has about 150,000 clones, approximately 80% of them found once; the top ten carry over 4%. The sequence was obtained from a woman between 45 and 65 years old with acute or convalescent COVID-19. What was sequenced was peripheral blood. The chain couples TRBV15 to TRBJ1-2, with TRBD1 matching 8 bases. CDR3 nucleotides: TGTGCCACCAGCAGAGCAGGGGGCGACTATGGCTACACCTTC. Encoded protein: CATSRAGGDYGYTF.